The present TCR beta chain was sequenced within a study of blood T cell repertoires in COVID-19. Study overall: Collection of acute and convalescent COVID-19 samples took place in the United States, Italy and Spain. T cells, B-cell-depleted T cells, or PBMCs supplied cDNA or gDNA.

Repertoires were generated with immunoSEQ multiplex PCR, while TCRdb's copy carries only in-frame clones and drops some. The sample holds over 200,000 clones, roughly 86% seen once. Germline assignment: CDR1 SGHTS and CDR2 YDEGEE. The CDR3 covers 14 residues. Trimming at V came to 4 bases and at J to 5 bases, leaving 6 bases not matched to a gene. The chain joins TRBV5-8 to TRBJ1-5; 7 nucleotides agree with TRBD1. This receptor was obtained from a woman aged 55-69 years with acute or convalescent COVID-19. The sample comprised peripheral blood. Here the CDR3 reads CASSSTGTDQPQHF. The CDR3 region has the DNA TGTGCCAGCAGCAGTACCGGGACAGATCAGCCCCAGCATTTT.